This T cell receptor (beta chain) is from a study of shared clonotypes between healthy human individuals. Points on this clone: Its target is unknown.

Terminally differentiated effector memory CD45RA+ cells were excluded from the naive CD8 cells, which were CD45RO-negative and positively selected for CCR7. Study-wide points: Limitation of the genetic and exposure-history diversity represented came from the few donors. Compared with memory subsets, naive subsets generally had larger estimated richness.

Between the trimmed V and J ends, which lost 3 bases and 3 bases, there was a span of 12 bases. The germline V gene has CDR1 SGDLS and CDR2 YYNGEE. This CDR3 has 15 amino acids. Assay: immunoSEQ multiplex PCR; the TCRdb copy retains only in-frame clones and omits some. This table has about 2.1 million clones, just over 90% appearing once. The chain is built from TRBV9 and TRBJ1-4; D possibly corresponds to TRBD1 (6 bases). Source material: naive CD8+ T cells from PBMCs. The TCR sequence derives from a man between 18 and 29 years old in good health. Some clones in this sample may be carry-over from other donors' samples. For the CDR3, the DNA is TGTGCCAGCAGCGCAAACAGGGATCCTAATGAAAAACTGTTTTTT. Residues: CASSANRDPNEKLFF.